This T cell receptor (beta chain) was recovered during a study of CD8+CD57+ T cells in acquired aplastic anemia. At the level of the study: Mean DNA quantity obtained from sorted CD4+ and CD8+ cells was 3.2 ug.

Profiling that covered TCR beta VDJ and CDR3 relied on genomic DNA as its template. TCRdb processed the reads anew with MiXCR; each CDR3 protein has one entry. The sample contains some 170,000 distinct CDR3 sequences, roughly two thirds of which appear only once. Germline V CDR1 and CDR2: SGHVS, FQNEAQ. The CDR3 covers 15 residues. V was cut by 5 bases and J by 4 bases, with 14 bases left in between. All sequencing subjects had displayed CD8+CD57+ cell expansion on flow cytometry. Patient blood was sampled before any therapy had been received. The sequencing sample was made of sorted CD4+, CD8+, or CD8+CD57+ T cells (not recorded which) from PBMCs. This TCR was sampled from a human donor with aplastic anemia. This sequence joins TRBV7-8 and TRBJ1-4; TRBD1 is a possible D gene (5 bases). The CDR3 region has the DNA TGTGCCAGCAGCCCGCGGGACGGGTATAATGAAAAACTGTTTTTT. Translation: CASSPRDGYNEKLFF. The full variable domain, its missing parts supplied by reference TRBV7-8 and TRBJ1-4, is GAGVSQSPRYKVAKRGQDVALRCDPISGHVSLFWYQQALGQGPEFLTYFQNEAQLDKSGLPSDRFFAERPEGSVSTLKIQRTQQEDSAVYLCASSPRDGYNEKLFFGSGTQLSVL.